This T cell receptor (beta chain) emerged from a study of blood T cells in healthy people across ages. Study-wide results and limits: Unsorted PBMC material precluded a definitive naive versus antigen-experienced comparison. As age increased, TCR beta diversity per million T cells fell in a roughly linear fashion.

About this clonotype: The target antigen is unknown.

Germline CDR1 reads DFQATT; CDR2 reads SNEGSKA (reference sequence). This CDR3 has 14 amino acids. Trimming cost V 0 bases and J 11 bases, with 19 bases left between them. Using a J-beta primer mix together with a sample-barcoded 5' primer, a second PCR was run for about 7 to 12 cycles. TCRdb itself ran the 5' RACE reads through MiXCR, one entry per CDR3 protein. The top ten hold approximately 2% of the sample, which has 1.5 million to 2 million distinct CDR3 sequences, roughly 50% seen once. The specimen sequenced was blood. The TCR sequence derives from a woman between 40 and 55 years old in good health. The chain is built from TRBV20-1 and TRBJ2-5; weak D call: TRBD1 (5 bases). The CDR3 coding sequence is TGCAGTGCTAGAGATGGGGCAGGGATCAATGAGCAGTACTTC. This encodes CSARDGAGINEQYF.